This paragraph reports one TCR beta chain. Sequencing targeted TCR beta in blood CD8+ and CD4+ T cells. Purification of the CD8+ and CD4+ T cells relied on negative isolation, and TEMRA cells underwent FACS enrichment. This specimen belongs to a study of CD8 T cells in Susac syndrome. Reverse transcription of roughly 0.5 to 1 ug RNA used random hexamers. The amplification used immunoSEQ multiplex PCR on TCR beta CDR3; it spanned 54 Vbeta and 13 Jbeta. TCRdb independently ran MiXCR on the immunoSEQ multiplex PCR reads; one entry per CDR3 protein. The data contain 50,000 to 60,000 distinct CDR3 sequences, roughly nine tenths of them seen just once; the ten biggest clones take up 0.15% to 0.25%. Trimming stripped 0 bases from V and 3 bases from J, with 12 bases between. Germline V gene lookup returns CDR1 SGHRS and CDR2 YFSETQ. This CDR3 is 16 amino acids long.

The chain uses TRBV5-1 and TRBJ2-2; D gene uncertain. The sequence was collected from a human donor in good health. The sequenced sample consisted of CD8+ T cells from PBMCs. The CDR3, as DNA: TGCGCCAGCAGCTTGGGGCCCCCTGGGGACACCGGGGAGCTGTTTTTT. Translation: CASSLGPPGDTGELFF.